A selection of T cell receptor beta chains follows, all from one sample in a study of T cell responses to AZD1222 COVID-19 vaccine. The method was immunoSEQ multiplex PCR; TCRdb's version includes in-frame clones alone and lacks a portion of them. The table records about 110,000 clones, 65% to 85% of them present only once. The specimen was peripheral blood, collected on day 0 of AZD1222 vaccination. All receptors derive from an adult in good health. Each CDR3 is given with its conserved first and last residue. The D gene is left open where the match is weak. Size is omitted from some rows. Given values are once, few, many or a class for expanded clones.

clone_size j_call d_call v_call cdr3_nt cdr3_aa
NA TRBJ1-5 NA TRBV27 TGTGCCAGCAGTTTGGTCCTTAGCAATCAGCCCCAGCATTTT CASSLVLSNQPQHF
NA TRBJ1-4 NA TRBV28 TGTGCCAGCAGTTTTGGGGCAGCTGATAATGAAAAACTGTTTTTT CASSFGAADNEKLFF
few TRBJ2-3 NA TRBV5-1 TGCGCCAGCAGCTTGTTCACAGATACGCAGTATTTT CASSLFTDTQYF
once TRBJ1-2 NA TRBV2 TGTGCCAGCAGTGACAGCTTCTCGGGAATTACTAACTATGGCTACACCTTC CASSDSFSGITNYGYTF
NA TRBJ1-1 NA TRBV7-9 TGTGCCAGCAGCTTAGATTACGCGAACACTGAAGCTTTCTTT CASSLDYANTEAFF
NA TRBJ1-2 NA TRBV12-3/TRBV12-4 TGTGCCAGCAGAGGGACACTTAACTATGGCTACACCTTC CASRGTLNYGYTF
NA TRBJ2-7 NA TRBV7-9 TGTGCCAGCAGCCCACCCCCGTCCTACGAGCAGTACTTC CASSPPPSYEQYF
NA TRBJ1-2 NA TRBV2 TGTGCCAGCAGCGACACGGCCAGGGCTAACTATGGCTACACCTTC CASSDTARANYGYTF
NA TRBJ2-1 TRBD2 TRBV29-1 TGCAGCTCCCCGGGACTAGTTGATTCAAACAATGAGCAGTTCTTC CSSPGLVDSNNEQFF
few TRBJ1-2 TRBD1 TRBV5-1 TGCGCCAGCAGTTTACAGGGGATCGTACGGTATGGCTACACCTTC CASSLQGIVRYGYTF